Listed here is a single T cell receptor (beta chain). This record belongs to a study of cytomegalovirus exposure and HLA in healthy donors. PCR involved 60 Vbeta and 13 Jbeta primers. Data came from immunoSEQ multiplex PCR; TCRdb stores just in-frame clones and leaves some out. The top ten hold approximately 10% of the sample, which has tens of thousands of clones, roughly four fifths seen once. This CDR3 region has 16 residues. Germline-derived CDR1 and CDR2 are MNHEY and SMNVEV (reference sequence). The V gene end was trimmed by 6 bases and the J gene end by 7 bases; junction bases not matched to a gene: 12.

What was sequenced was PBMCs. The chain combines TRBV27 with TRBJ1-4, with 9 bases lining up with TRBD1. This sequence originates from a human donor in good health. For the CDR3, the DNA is TGTGCCAGCAGAGTTCGACAGGGGACAGGGAGTGAAAAACTGTTTTTT. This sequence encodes CASRVRQGTGSEKLFF.